This entry features one T cell receptor beta chain sequence. The CDR3 is 13 residues long. The germline gives CDR1 SEHNR, CDR2 FQNEAQ (reference sequence). The germline V and J ends were trimmed by 1 base and 5 bases, with 8 bases remaining between them. The data originate from a study of technical replicates of blood from a few donors. Here immunoSEQ multiplex PCR was the method, and the copy in TCRdb shows in-frame clones only, minus some. The data show fewer than 70,000 clones, 70% to 90% seen once. The receptor was isolated from a human donor in good health. Some clones in this sample may be carry-over from other donors' samples. This rearrangement joins TRBV7-9 to TRBJ2-5; D gene ambiguous. The sequenced sample consisted of PBMCs. The DNA of the CDR3 is TGTGCCAGCAGCTTAGGAACGAGGGAGACCCAGTACTTC. Amino acid sequence: CASSLGTRETQYF.